This T cell receptor beta chain originates from a study of regulatory T cells in long-lasting Graves disease. This clonotype was seen a handful of times. Its antigen is as yet unknown. Overall study results and limits: Persistent cases favored TRBV28, TRBJ1-2 and TRBJ2-5. Possibly, accuracy suffered from the small sample size.

The CDR3 covers 16 residues. The V gene end was trimmed by 6 bases and the J gene end by 2 bases; junction bases not matched to a gene: 11. CDR1 is MNHNS, CDR2 SASEGT, per germline. The time point denotes: newly diagnosed GD, antithyroid drugs for less than 3 months. From PBMCs, RNA was extracted and then used to make the TCR library. Arm-PCR of CDR3 regions and iRepertoire HTBI primers were the basis on which TCR beta libraries were built. Via MiXCR, TCRdb re-called the multiplex PCR reads, giving one row per CDR3 protein. Of 390,000 or so distinct CDR3 sequences in the sample, approximately 10% were seen once. The sample also formed part of further work on T cells in Graves' hyperthyroidism and ophthalmopathy. That source notes: Absence of ophthalmopathy progression within 18 months defined stable Graves' hyperthyroidism. HTBI primers were employed in a first-round RT-PCR of the TCR CDR3.

The source was peripheral blood mononuclear cells (PBMCs), collected at new diagnosis, from a patient treated with antithyroid drugs. The clonotype comes from a woman aged 18-29 years with Graves disease. J is TRBJ2-3 and V is TRBV6-1; the match to TRBD1 covers 7 bases. CDR3 DNA: TGTGCCAGCAGAAACAGGGGCGGACCGTCCACAGATACGCAGTATTTT. Its protein is CASRNRGGPSTDTQYF.